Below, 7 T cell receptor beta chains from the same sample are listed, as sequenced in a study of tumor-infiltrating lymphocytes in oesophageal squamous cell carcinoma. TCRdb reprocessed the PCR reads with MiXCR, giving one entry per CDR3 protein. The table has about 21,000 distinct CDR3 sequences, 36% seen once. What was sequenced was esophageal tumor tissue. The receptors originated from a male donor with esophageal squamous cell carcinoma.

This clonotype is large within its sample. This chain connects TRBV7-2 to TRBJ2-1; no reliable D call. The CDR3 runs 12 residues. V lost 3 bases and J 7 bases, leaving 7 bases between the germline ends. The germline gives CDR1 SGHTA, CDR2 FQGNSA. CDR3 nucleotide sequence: TGTGCCAGCAGCTTTGAACGTAATGAGCAGTTCTTC. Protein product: CASSFERNEQFF.

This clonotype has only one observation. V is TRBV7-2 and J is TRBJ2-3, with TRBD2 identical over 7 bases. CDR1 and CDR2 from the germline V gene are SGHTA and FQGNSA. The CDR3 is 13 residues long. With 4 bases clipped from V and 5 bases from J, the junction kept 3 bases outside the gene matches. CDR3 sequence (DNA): TGTGCCAGCAGCTCAGGGAGGGGAGATACGCAGTATTTT. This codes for CASSSGRGDTQYF.

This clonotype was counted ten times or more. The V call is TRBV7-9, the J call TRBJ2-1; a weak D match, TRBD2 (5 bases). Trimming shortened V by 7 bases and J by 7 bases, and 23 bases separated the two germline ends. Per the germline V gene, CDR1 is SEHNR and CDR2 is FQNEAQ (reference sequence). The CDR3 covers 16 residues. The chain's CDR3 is CASTPDFHIRGNEQFF. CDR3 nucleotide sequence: TGTGCCAGCACCCCGGACTTCCATATACGTGGAAATGAGCAGTTCTTC. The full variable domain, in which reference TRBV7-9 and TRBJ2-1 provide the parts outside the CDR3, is DTGVSQNPRHKITKRGQNVTFRCDPISEHNRLYWYRQTLGQGPEFLTYFQNEAQLEKSRLLSDRFSAERPKGSFSTLEIQRTEQGDSAMYLCASTPDFHIRGNEQFFGPGTRLTVL.

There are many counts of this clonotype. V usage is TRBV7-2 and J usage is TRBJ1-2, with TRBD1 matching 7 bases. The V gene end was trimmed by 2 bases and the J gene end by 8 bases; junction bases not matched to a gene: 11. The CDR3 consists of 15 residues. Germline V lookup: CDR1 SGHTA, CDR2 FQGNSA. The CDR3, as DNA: TGTGCCAGCAGCTTAAGGGACAGAAAAGAAGGCGGCTACACCTTC. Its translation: CASSLRDRKEGGYTF.

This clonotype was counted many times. CDR3 sequence reads: CASSLEDRDQFF. The CDR3 nucleotides read TGTGCCAGCAGCTTAGAGGACAGGGATCAGTTCTTC. This rearrangement joins TRBV7-9 to TRBJ2-1; TRBD1 matches 8 bases. The V and J ends lost 1 base and 13 bases, in that order; junction bases with no gene match: 3. The CDR3 is 12 amino acids. The germline CDR1 and CDR2 sequences are SEHNR and FQNEAQ (reference sequence).

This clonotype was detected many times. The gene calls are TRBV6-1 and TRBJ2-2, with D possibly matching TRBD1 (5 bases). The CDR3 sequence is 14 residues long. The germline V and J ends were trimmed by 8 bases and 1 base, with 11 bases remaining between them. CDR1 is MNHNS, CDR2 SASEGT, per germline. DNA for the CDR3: TGTGCCAGCTATTCCGACAGGAACACCGGGGAGCTGTTTTTT. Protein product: CASYSDRNTGELFF.

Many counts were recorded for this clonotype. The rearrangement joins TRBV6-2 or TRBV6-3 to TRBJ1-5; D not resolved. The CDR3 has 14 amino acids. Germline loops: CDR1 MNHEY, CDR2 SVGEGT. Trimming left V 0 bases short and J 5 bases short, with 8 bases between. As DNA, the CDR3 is TGTGCCAGCAGTTACTCCCTGGTGTATCAGCCCCAGCATTTT. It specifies CASSYSLVYQPQHF.